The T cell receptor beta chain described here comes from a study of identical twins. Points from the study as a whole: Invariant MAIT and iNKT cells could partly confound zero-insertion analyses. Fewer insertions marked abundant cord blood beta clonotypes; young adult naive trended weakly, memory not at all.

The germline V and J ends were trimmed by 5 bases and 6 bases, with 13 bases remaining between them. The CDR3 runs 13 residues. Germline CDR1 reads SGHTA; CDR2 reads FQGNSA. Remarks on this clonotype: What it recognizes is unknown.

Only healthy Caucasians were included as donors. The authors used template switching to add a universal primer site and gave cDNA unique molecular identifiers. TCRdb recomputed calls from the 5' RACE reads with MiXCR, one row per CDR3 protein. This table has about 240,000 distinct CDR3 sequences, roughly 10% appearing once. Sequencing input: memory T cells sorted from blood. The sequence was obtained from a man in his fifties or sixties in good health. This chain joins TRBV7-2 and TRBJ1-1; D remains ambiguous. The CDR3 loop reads CASSPTPRPEAFF. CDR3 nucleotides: TGTGCCAGCAGCCCTACCCCCCGTCCTGAAGCTTTCTTT.